The 9 T cell receptor beta chains below were found in one sample sequenced in a study of blood T cells in healthy people across ages. Alongside a J-beta primer mix, a sample-barcoded 5' primer served in a second PCR lasting roughly 7 to 11 cycles. TCRdb fed the 5' RACE reads into MiXCR, producing one record per CDR3 protein. The sample contains approximately 770,000 distinct CDR3 sequences, nearly 60% of which appear only once. The source material was blood. These TCRs come from a man aged 25 to 45 in good health.

Remarks on this clonotype: At one end, the junction sequence differs from germline, possibly due to a read error. This chain uses TRBV20-1 with TRBJ2-3; D call uncertain. CDR1 is DFQATT, CDR2 SNEGSKA, per germline (reference sequence). CDR3 length: 14 amino acids. The CDR3 nucleotides are TGCAATGCTTCGATTTCCTATCGCACAGATACGCAGTATTTT. Residues: CNASISYRTDTQYF.

J is TRBJ2-3 and V is TRBV7-9; no definite D call. Germline V gene sequence: CDR1 SEHNR, CDR2 FQNEAQ (reference sequence). The ends were cut back, 6 bases at V and 6 bases at J, with 13 bases in the middle. The CDR3 is 13 residues long. The CDR3, as DNA: TGTGCCAGCAGGCCCAGCCTTTCGGATACGCAGTATTTT. Amino acids: CASRPSLSDTQYF.

This chain joins TRBV7-2 and TRBJ2-3, with 7 bases lining up with TRBD1. This CDR3 spans 15 amino acids. Losses at the gene ends were 4 bases for V and 4 bases for J; bases not matched to a gene: 8. CDR1 and CDR2 from the germline V gene are SGHTA and FQGNSA. The CDR3 nucleotides are TGTGCCAGCAGCTCGAGGGACACAGGGGCAGATACGCAGTATTTT. Translated: CASSSRDTGADTQYF.

The V and J genes are TRBV3-1 and TRBJ2-1; 8 bases line up with TRBD2. The V gene's germline CDR1 is LGHDT and CDR2 YNNKEL (reference sequence). V shed 1 base and J 9 bases; nucleotides not matched to a gene: 8. This CDR3 contains 15 residues. The CDR3 here is CASSQAASGGGEQFF. CDR3 DNA: TGTGCCAGCAGCCAAGCAGCATCCGGGGGGGGTGAGCAGTTCTTC.

The rearrangement links TRBV5-1 to TRBJ1-5; weak D call: TRBD1 (6 bases). Germline values: CDR1 SGHRS, CDR2 YFSETQ. V was clipped by 0 bases and J by 2 bases, with 9 bases between them. The CDR3 is made up of 15 amino acids. The chain's CDR3 is CASSLDWTGNQPQHF. The CDR3, as DNA: TGCGCCAGCAGCTTGGACTGGACAGGCAATCAGCCCCAGCATTTT.

Of note for this clonotype: Germline is not matched at one junction end, which may reflect a read error. V and J are TRBV5-1 and TRBJ2-1; 11 nucleotides match TRBD1. The CDR3 has 15 residues. Germline V gene sequence: CDR1 SGHRS, CDR2 YFSETQ. The CDR3 reads CACSTGTGGYNEQFF. CDR3 in DNA: TGCGCCTGCAGCACCGGGACAGGGGGGTACAATGAGCAGTTCTTC.

Within the sample, this clonotype is large. J is TRBJ1-2 and V is TRBV18, with TRBD1 matching over 9 bases. The V and J ends lost 2 bases and 7 bases, in that order; junction bases with no gene match: 11. This CDR3 has 16 amino acids. The V gene's germline CDR1 is KGHSH and CDR2 LQKENI. This CDR3 reads CASSPNEQGQGCGYTF. CDR3 DNA: TGTGCCAGCTCACCAAACGAGCAGGGACAGGGTTGTGGCTACACCTTC.

The V gene is TRBV18, the J gene TRBJ1-6, with 11 bases fitting TRBD1. V shed 6 bases and J 7 bases; nucleotides not matched to a gene: 5. The germline V gene encodes CDR1 KGHSH and CDR2 LQKENI. The CDR3 totals 15 residues. The CDR3 coding sequence is TGTGCCAGCTCCCCGGGACAGGGGGGCAATTCACCCCTCCACTTT. Translated, it gives CASSPGQGGNSPLHF.

This sequence joins TRBV12-3 or TRBV12-4 and TRBJ2-4, with D possibly matching TRBD1 (5 bases). The J call could be wrong; TRBJ2-7 is a better fit for the DNA end. This CDR3 region has 16 residues. The CDR3 sequence: CASSPRVGSIVYEQYF. The CDR3 DNA reads TGTGCCAGCAGCCCCAGGGTAGGTTCTATCGTCTACGAGCAGTACTTC.